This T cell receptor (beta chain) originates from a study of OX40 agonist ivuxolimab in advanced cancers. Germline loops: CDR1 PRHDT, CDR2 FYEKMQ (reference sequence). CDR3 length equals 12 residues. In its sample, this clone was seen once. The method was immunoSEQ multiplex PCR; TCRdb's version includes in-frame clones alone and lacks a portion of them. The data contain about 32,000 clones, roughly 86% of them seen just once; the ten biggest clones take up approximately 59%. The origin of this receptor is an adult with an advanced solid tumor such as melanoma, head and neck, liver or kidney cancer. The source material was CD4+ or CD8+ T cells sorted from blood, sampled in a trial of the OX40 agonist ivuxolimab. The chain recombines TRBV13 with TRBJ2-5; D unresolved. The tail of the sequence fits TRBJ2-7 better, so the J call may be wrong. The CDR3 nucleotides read TGTGCCAGCAGCTTAGGAGCCTACGAGCAGTACTTC. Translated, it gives CASSLGAYEQYF.